The 15 T cell receptor beta chains presented below share a single source sample, sequenced in a study of response to subunit inactivated influenza vaccine. TCRdb processed the RT-PCR reads anew with MiXCR; each CDR3 protein has one entry. The sample lists about 650,000 distinct CDR3 sequences; 11% to 15% were seen once. Sequencing used PBMCs from blood, obtained 14 to 15 days before vaccination. The receptors originated from a man between 45 and 60 years old who received an inactivated influenza vaccine.

This clonotype was seen only a few times. The chain links TRBV6-5 to TRBJ1-1; D remains unclear. Trimming took off 0 bases at V and 1 base at J, with 9 bases between the two ends. This CDR3 contains 15 residues. Germline V gives CDR1 MNHEY, CDR2 SVGAGI. CDR3 in DNA: TGTGCCAGCAGTTACTCAGTTTTAAGGAACACTGAAGCTTTCTTT. This gives the protein CASSYSVLRNTEAFF.

This clonotype was seen a handful of times. The genes are TRBV5-1 and TRBJ2-6; 10 nucleotides match TRBD1. After removal of 5 bases from V and 3 bases from J, the junction contained 14 bases not matched to a gene. The CDR3 covers 19 residues. Looked up from germline, CDR1 is SGHRS and CDR2 is YFSETQ. The CDR3 sequence is CASRPPGGQGFFGANVLTF. In DNA form, the CDR3 reads TGCGCCAGCAGACCTCCGGGGGGACAGGGGTTTTTTGGGGCCAACGTCCTGACTTTC. Complete variable domain (other parts from reference TRBV5-1 and TRBJ2-6): KAGVTQTPRYLIKTRGQQVTLSCSPISGHRSVSWYQQTPGQGLQFLFEYFSETQRNKGNFPGRFSGRQFSNSRSEMNVSTLELGDSALYLCASRPPGGQGFFGANVLTFGAGSRLTVL.

The chain carries TRBV12-3 or TRBV12-4 and TRBJ2-1; no definite D call. V lost 5 bases and J 4 bases, leaving 12 bases between the germline ends. The CDR3 sequence is 14 residues long. CDR3 protein: CASSRAEGYNEQFF. The CDR3 DNA is TGTGCCAGCAGTCGGGCGGAAGGTTACAATGAGCAGTTCTTC.

This chain joins TRBV4-2 and TRBJ2-5; D ambiguous. Trimming shortened V by 4 bases and J by 5 bases, and 14 bases separated the two germline ends. The germline V gene has CDR1 LGHNA and CDR2 YNFKEQ. The length of the CDR3 is 14 residues. The CDR3 DNA reads TGTGCCAGCAGCCCTTCACCGCCCGGGGAGACCCAGTACTTC. It is translated as CASSPSPPGETQYF.

The J gene is TRBJ2-1, the V gene TRBV20-1; weak D call: TRBD2 (5 bases). Germline V gene data show CDR1 as DFQATT and CDR2 as SNEGSKA (reference sequence). The V and J ends lost 0 bases and 3 bases respectively, with 15 bases between them. The CDR3 consists of 16 residues. This CDR3 reads CSARDPQLVIYNEQFF. The CDR3 bases are TGCAGTGCTAGAGATCCCCAACTAGTAATCTACAATGAGCAGTTCTTC.

The CDR3 here is CSGARVNTQYF. The CDR3 coding sequence is TGCAGCGGTGCTAGGGTAAATACGCAGTATTTT. The chain has TRBV29-1 and TRBJ2-3, with D uncertain. V lost 7 bases to trimming and J lost 7 bases, with 12 bases between them. The CDR3 spans 11 residues. Germline assignment: CDR1 SQVTM and CDR2 ANQGSEA.

This clonotype was counted between two and nine times. V usage is TRBV6-2 or TRBV6-3 and J usage is TRBJ2-6; D perhaps matches TRBD2 (7 bases). With 10 bases removed from V and 4 bases from J, the gap between germline ends came to 17 bases. There are 15 residues in the CDR3. The germline V gene encodes CDR1 MNHEY and CDR2 SVGEGT. This CDR3 reads CATSWGGTGANVLTF. CDR3 bases: TGTGCCACTAGCTGGGGGGGCACAGGGGCCAACGTCCTGACTTTC.

The chain is built from TRBV2 and TRBJ2-7; the D is unclear. V was trimmed by 2 bases and J by 0 bases, leaving 8 bases between them. CDR1 is SNHLY and CDR2 is FYNNEI in the germline V gene. The CDR3 length is 14 residues. CDR3 sequence (DNA): TGTGCCAGCAGTGAATATGGCAACTCCTACGAGCAGTACTTC. Translated, it gives CASSEYGNSYEQYF.

Worth noting for this clonotype: Mismatch with germline at one junction end may stem from a read error. This rearrangement joins TRBV11-1 to TRBJ2-7; D is unclear. Germline V lookup: CDR1 SGHAT, CDR2 FQDESV (reference sequence). The CDR3 runs to 11 residues. DNA for the CDR3: TGTGCCAGCAGCTTTGGGTACGAGAAGTACTTC. Its translation is CASSFGYEKYF.

This clonotype showed up just a few times. The genes are TRBV6-1 and TRBJ1-5; TRBD1 might be the D (5 bases). This CDR3 is 14 amino acids long. V gave up 5 bases and J gave up 7 bases, with 15 bases separating them. Germline V lookup: CDR1 MNHNS, CDR2 SASEGT. CDR3 DNA: TGTGCCAGCAGTCCCCGGGACCAATGGCAGCCCCAGCATTTT. Its translation: CASSPRDQWQPQHF.

The genes are TRBV3-1 and TRBJ2-5, with D possibly TRBD1 on 5 matching bases. The CDR3 is 16 residues long. Trimming pared 0 bases from V and 4 bases from J, leaving 15 bases between. Looked up from germline, CDR1 is LGHDT and CDR2 is YNNKEL (reference sequence). The CDR3 region has the DNA TGTGCCAGCAGCCAAGATTACAGGAGTGCAGGAGAGACCCAGTACTTC. Amino acids: CASSQDYRSAGETQYF.

This clonotype turned up a few times. The chain couples TRBV29-1 to TRBJ2-1, with 9 bases fitting TRBD2. Germline V CDR1 and CDR2: SQVTM, ANQGSEA. With 7 bases clipped from V and 2 bases from J, the junction kept 9 bases outside the gene matches. CDR3 length equals 15 residues. The CDR3 nucleotides are TGCAGCGCGCCGGGGAGCGGGGGGACCTACAATGAGCAGTTCTTC. This codes for CSAPGSGGTYNEQFF.

The chain joins TRBV4-3 to TRBJ2-3, with 10 nucleotides matching TRBD2. The ends lost 2 bases at V and 1 base at J; junction bases unmatched: 12. This CDR3 is built from 19 residues. Looked up from germline, CDR1 is LGHNA and CDR2 is YSLEER. The CDR3 bases are TGCGCCAGCAGCCAAACTCATTCCGGGACTAGCGCCCGCACAGATACGCAGTATTTT. Its translation: CASSQTHSGTSARTDTQYF.

The V and J genes are TRBV5-6 and TRBJ1-2, with 7 bases matching TRBD1. Germline CDR1 reads SGHDT; CDR2 reads YYEEEE. Trimming at V came to 4 bases and at J to 8 bases, leaving 8 bases not matched to a gene. This CDR3 has 13 residues. In DNA form, the CDR3 reads TGTGCCAGCAGCCCACCAAGACAGGGCGGCTACACCTTC. This codes for CASSPPRQGGYTF.

In this sample, this clonotype turned up many times. The chain employs TRBV5-1 and TRBJ2-7, with TRBD1 matching over 7 bases. The CDR3 consists of 17 residues. Germline trimming cut 3 bases from V and 0 bases from J; bases unmatched to any gene: 12. CDR1 SGHRS and CDR2 YFSETQ come from the germline V gene. This CDR3 reads CASSWNSGTEVSYEQYF. DNA for the CDR3: TGCGCCAGCAGCTGGAATTCCGGGACAGAGGTCTCCTACGAGCAGTACTTC.